This TCR beta chain was observed in a study of blood T cell repertoires in COVID-19. Study-level background: T cells, B-cell-depleted T cells, or PBMCs provided the cDNA or gDNA that served as material.

Authors' processing steps: It was from reference gene primer amplification that nucleated cell counts were estimated. The table came from immunoSEQ multiplex PCR; TCRdb's copy has only in-frame clones and leaves some out. The DNA was the basis for D and trimming; V, J and clone size are from that table. The table shows under 400,000 clones, with 85% to 90% occurring only once. Participants in the exposed group had met a COVID-19 case in the 2 weeks before joining the study. The CDR3 spans 15 residues. Trimming removed 0 bases from V and 6 bases from J; junction bases left unmatched: 2. Germline V lookup: CDR1 MNHEY, CDR2 SVGAGI.

V usage is TRBV6-5 and J usage is TRBJ2-1; 10 bases match TRBD2. The sample was PBMCs or T cells enriched from blood (not recorded which). This TCR was recovered from a young woman who had been exposed to COVID-19. As DNA, the CDR3 is TGTGCCAGCAGTTACTCCTCTAGCGGGAGCAATGAGCAGTTCTTC. As protein: CASSYSSSGSNEQFF.